This TCR beta chain was profiled in a study of Tregs in tolerant kidney transplant recipients. Generated by immunoSEQ multiplex PCR, the TCRdb table keeps only in-frame clones and is missing some. The sample has tens of thousands of clones; around 93% are singletons. Study-wide findings and caveats: In tolerant patients, donor-specific Tregs outgrew total Tregs, suggesting antigen-driven expansion.

CDR1 and CDR2 (germline): SGDLS, YYNGEE. The CDR3 runs 14 residues. Trimming left V 4 bases short and J 4 bases short, with 14 bases between. This clone has just one count. Its specificity is not known. This clonotype was obtained from a human donor who received a combined kidney and bone marrow transplant. Material: Tregs from blood, obtained before the transplant. The rearrangement links TRBV9 to TRBJ1-2, with D unclear. The CDR3 loop reads CASSSRAQAYGYTF. As DNA, the CDR3 is TGTGCCAGCAGCTCTCGGGCCCAGGCCTATGGCTACACCTTC.